These 2 T cell receptor beta chains came from one sample sequenced in a study of CD8+ T cells in alopecia areata. Extracted RNA was reverse transcribed into cDNA, the sequencing template. Sequencing used immunoSEQ multiplex PCR; TCRdb keeps in-frame clones, though not all of them. The data show 170,000 or so clones, roughly 59% seen once. This specimen consisted of CD4+ T cells sorted from blood, obtained at week 0. These receptors all come from a human donor with alopecia areata.

This clone was observed a handful of times. The chain joins TRBV4-3 to TRBJ2-5; a possible D gene is TRBD1 (5 bases). V was pared by 1 base and J by 3 bases, with 15 bases between. The CDR3 runs 16 residues. CDR1 and CDR2 from the germline V gene are LGHNA and YSLEER. The CDR3 bases are TGCGCCAGCAGCCAAGGCGCACGAGTAGGGGAAGAGACCCAGTACTTC. This sequence encodes CASSQGARVGEETQYF.

This chain links TRBV30 with TRBJ1-4, with D hard to call. In germline, CDR1 is GTSNPN, CDR2 SVGIG (reference sequence). V was clipped by 3 bases and J by 7 bases, with 15 bases between them. The CDR3 runs 14 residues. The CDR3 sequence is CAWSVELNGEKLFF. The CDR3 nucleotides read TGTGCCTGGAGCGTGGAGCTAAACGGTGAAAAACTGTTTTTT.